This note documents a single T cell receptor (beta chain) sequence. Its antigen is not identified. RNA was extracted from whole blood without cell sorting, alongside germline DNA. Donors were untreated and chronically infected with HBV. The germline V and J ends were trimmed by 1 base and 2 bases, with 15 bases remaining between them. The CDR3 is 18 amino acids. Germline V gene sequence: CDR1 MGHRA, CDR2 YSYEKL. These data originate in a study of tumor-infiltrating lymphocytes in primary liver carcinoma. Overall study context: Patients' primary liver carcinoma was surgically resected. Both sexes were represented among patients, who were 30 to 69 years old.

Overall study findings and caveats: Tumors carried a top-250-clone fraction significantly exceeding that of blood (p = 0.039).

A primer in the constant region served to generate TCR beta cDNA from about 480 ng of total RNA. For TCR beta, libraries were produced by three nested multiplex PCR rounds using slightly modified ARM-PCR. PCR rounds one and two used TRBV1-TRBV30 forward primers with a C-beta reverse primer for 10 cycles each. TCRdb re-called the multiplex PCR reads through MiXCR, storing one row per CDR3 protein. The data contain under 200,000 distinct CDR3 sequences, approximately 64% of them singletons. This sequence originates from a woman in her fifties or sixties with primary liver carcinoma and hepatitis B virus infection. Material: peripheral blood. This chain connects TRBV4-1 to TRBJ2-6; tentatively, D is TRBD1 or TRBD2 (6 bases each). CDR3 residues: CASSQGLTGAPGANVLTF. The DNA of the CDR3 is TGCGCCAGCAGCCAAGGATTAACGGGGGCGCCTGGGGCCAACGTCCTGACTTTC.